Here is one TCR beta chain with its context. Its target is not known. V was pared by 4 bases and J by 1 base, with 6 bases of the junction left unmatched. CDR1 and CDR2 from the germline V gene are SGHDT and YYEEEE. CDR3 size: 15 residues. The source of the sample is a study of shared clonotypes between healthy human individuals. Study as a whole: Three plates each covered CD4 naive and memory; CD8 naive two, CD8 memory one. Study findings and constraints: Sharing of clonotypes among donors was expected to vary with sequencing depth.

The repertoire was sequenced with immunoSEQ multiplex PCR; TCRdb's copy has only in-frame clones and lacks some. This sample yields about 1 million clones, of which about 80% are seen a single time; 1.4% to 1.5% belongs to the top ten. This receptor was identified in a man between 18 and 29 years old in good health. The sample was memory CD4+ T cells sorted from blood. This sample's subset: CD45RA-negative fraction. The V gene is TRBV5-6, the J gene TRBJ2-3, with 7 bases matching TRBD2. The CDR3 protein is CASSPSLARTDTQYF. The DNA of the CDR3 is TGTGCCAGCAGCCCGTCACTAGCGCGCACAGATACGCAGTATTTT.